This T cell receptor (beta chain) was documented in a study of blood T cell repertoires in COVID-19 (dated by TCRdb to 2020 to 2021). Study-wide context: The collaborator samples originated in the United States, Italy and Spain and spanned the acute and convalescent phases of COVID-19. The dataset comprised deeply sampled blood TCRbeta repertoires from subjects exposed to, actively infected with, or recovered from COVID-19. The prospective study material was composed of cDNA or gDNA derived from T cells, B-cell-depleted T cells, or PBMCs. The repertoires were made available in a free public database intended to serve as a resource for research on the immune response to SARS-CoV-2. The sample metadata nearly always contained a de-identified subject ID, COVID-19 status, age in years and sex. The samples were drawn from the first 160 participants of the ongoing ImmuneRACE study and from 950 to 1,500 subjects provided by 6 global collaborators. Where available, HLA class I and class II types were taken from metadata supplied by the sample provider and were not determined by assay-based typing. Paper-wide results and their limitations: The quantity of clinical and demographic metadata differed by source and by participant and was supplied without curation.

The CDR3, cysteine through phenylalanine, is 14 amino acids long. Only CDR3 DNA remains: 42 bases, in frame from the first base. Based on the germline V gene, the CDR1 and CDR2 sequences are SNHLY and FYNNEI. The germline V and J ends show losses of 7 bases and 3 bases respectively, and no gene match explains 6 bases of the junction. Whole blood was collected in K2EDTA tubes by collaborating institutions according to the institutions' own protocols. For TCRbeta analysis, collaborators shipped samples in one of three forms: frozen whole blood, isolated PBMCs, or DNA extracted from either of those sample types. Regarding this clone: Its antigen is unknown. Within one base of it there is no much larger clone, and no base qualities were kept.

TCRbeta CDR3 regions were amplified from genomic DNA by means of the immunoSEQ Assay, a bias-controlled multiplex PCR. From the authors' description of their analysis: Nucleated cell counts per sample were estimated from amplification of reference gene primers within the assay. To quantify the absolute abundance of each unique TCRbeta CDR3 rearrangement, sequence reads were collapsed and filtered. For each sample, productive Simpson clonality was calculated by taking the square root of Simpson's diversity index across productive rearrangements. TCRdb holds this immuneACCESS table with in-frame rearrangements only. Some clones are missing; in checked studies, unresolved V genes explain under half, and the rest has no known cause. The V and J calls and clone size were taken over from that table, and D and trimming were inferred from the DNA. The sample table lists about 240,000 clones, approximately 83% of them with a count of one. The top ten clonotypes cover approximately 10% of the sample.

Recombination joined TRBV2 with TRBJ2-7; TRBD1 matches 10 bases in the middle. This receptor was taken from an elderly woman with acute or convalescent COVID-19. Specimen: peripheral blood. The CDR3 sequence is CASNYRDRGYEQYF. The base sequence is TGTGCCAGCAATTACCGGGACAGGGGCTACGAGCAGTACTTC.